What follows are 14 T cell receptor beta chains derived from one specimen sequenced in a study of beta chain features in type 1 diabetes. cDNA synthesis used the whole RNA isolate, giving expressed TCRB sequences. The data were produced by immunoSEQ multiplex PCR, yet TCRdb's version contains in-frame clones alone and is incomplete. The sample has a few hundred thousand clones; around 10% are singletons. Sequencing was performed on naive CD4+ T cells from blood. The receptors here all came from a woman under 40 in good health.

The chain carries TRBV7-2 and TRBJ2-3; TRBD2 matches 8 bases. Germline V gives CDR1 SGHTA, CDR2 FQGNSA. With 1 base clipped from V and 3 bases from J, the junction kept 6 bases outside the gene matches. CDR3 length: 16 amino acids. Written as DNA, the CDR3 is TGTGCCAGCAGCTTAGGGGGGACTAGGTTAACAGATACGCAGTATTTT. Translated: CASSLGGTRLTDTQYF.

This clone came up a few times. This rearrangement joins TRBV2 to TRBJ2-3; 7 positions match TRBD2. Unmatched junction bases numbered 21, after V lost 4 bases and J lost 8 bases. Looked up from germline, CDR1 is SNHLY and CDR2 is FYNNEI. The CDR3 contains 18 residues. CDR3 sequence reads: CASSVSGPSGPSLGTQYF. CDR3 DNA: TGTGCCAGCAGTGTAAGTGGGCCTAGCGGACCTTCGTTGGGTACGCAGTATTTT.

CDR3 in DNA: TGTGCCAGCAGTTACGAGGCAGGGGGAATTGGCGAGCAGTTCTTC. The encoded protein is CASSYEAGGIGEQFF. The rearrangement uses TRBV6-5 and TRBJ2-1; 7 nucleotides match TRBD1. J lost 10 bases, V lost 2 bases, and 11 bases had no gene match. The CDR3 spans 15 residues. Per germline, CDR1 MNHEY and CDR2 SVGAGI.

The chain recombines TRBV6-1 with TRBJ1-2, with a weak D call TRBD1 (6 bases). V gave up 7 bases and J gave up 4 bases, with 16 bases separating them. The CDR3 length is 14 residues. CDR1 MNHNS and CDR2 SASEGT come from the germline V gene. The CDR3 region has the DNA TGTGCCAGCACCTTCATGGGGGCTGCCTATGGCTACACCTTC. Translation: CASTFMGAAYGYTF.

This clone was found a few times. The J gene is TRBJ2-4, the V gene TRBV4-2; 8 bases line up with TRBD2. The germline V gene has CDR1 LGHNA and CDR2 YNFKEQ. The CDR3 consists of 17 residues. V was clipped by 4 bases and J by 1 base; unmatched bases: 9. CDR3 DNA: TGTGCCAGCAGCCTGCGGGGGGAGGGCCGGGCCAAAAACATTCAGTACTTC. Protein: CASSLRGEGRAKNIQYF.

This clone was detected only a few times. The chain joins TRBV4-2 to TRBJ1-2; TRBD1 is a possible D gene (6 bases). Per the germline V gene, CDR1 is LGHNA and CDR2 is YNFKEQ. The CDR3 has 17 amino acids. V was clipped by 0 bases and J by 1 base, with 15 bases between them. In DNA, the CDR3 is TGTGCCAGCAGCCAAGAAGGGGGACGGACATATAACTATGGCTACACCTTC. This sequence encodes CASSQEGGRTYNYGYTF.

This clone was detected only a few times. The chain employs TRBV7-9 and TRBJ1-1, with a possible D match to TRBD1 (6 bases). The CDR3 is 15 amino acids. Trimming pared 5 bases from V and 3 bases from J, leaving 16 bases between. CDR1 SEHNR and CDR2 FQNEAQ come from the germline V gene (reference sequence). CDR3 loop: CASSTDRMRHTEAFF. Here the CDR3 DNA reads TGTGCCAGCAGCACCGACAGGATGAGGCACACTGAAGCTTTCTTT.

This clone has just a few counts. The chain employs TRBV19 and TRBJ2-1; 12 nucleotides match TRBD2. This CDR3 spans 15 amino acids. Germline-derived CDR1 and CDR2 are LNHDA and SQIVND (reference sequence). The J segment lost 9 bases and the V segment lost 6 bases, leaving 9 bases of the junction unmatched. CDR3 coding DNA: TGTGCCAGTAGAACACTAGCGGGAGGAAAAGGTGAGCAGTTCTTC. The encoded protein is CASRTLAGGKGEQFF.

This clone has more than one count but fewer than ten. The V and J genes are TRBV7-2 and TRBJ2-5, with 9 bases lining up with TRBD2. From germline, CDR1 is SGHTA and CDR2 FQGNSA. The CDR3 extends over 18 amino acids. V trimming: 1 base; J trimming: 4 bases; junction bases outside the gene matches: 13. As DNA, the CDR3 is TGTGCCAGCAGCTTAGGCCTGGTCTCTCTAGCGGGACGAGAGACCCAGTACTTC. It specifies CASSLGLVSLAGRETQYF.

V and J are TRBV28 and TRBJ1-4, with a weak D call TRBD1 (6 bases). The CDR3 is made up of 14 amino acids. Germline CDR1 is MDHEN and CDR2 is SYDVKM. Trimming removed 7 bases from V and 5 bases from J, with 14 bases in between. DNA for the CDR3: TGTGCCAGCACCGTCGGGGGGGCCAATGAAAAACTGTTTTTT. It codes for CASTVGGANEKLFF.

This clone has only a few counts. J is TRBJ2-1 and V is TRBV28; 9 bases are shared with TRBD2. V was pared by 5 bases and J by 2 bases, with 7 bases of the junction left unmatched. Germline-derived CDR1 and CDR2 are MDHEN and SYDVKM. This CDR3 is built from 16 residues. The CDR3, as DNA: TGTGCCAGCAGTGCAGCGGCTAGCGGGACCTACAATGAGCAGTTCTTC. Translated: CASSAAASGTYNEQFF.

This clone was found a few times. The chain uses TRBV29-1 and TRBJ2-1, with 10 bases matching TRBD2. Germline trimming cut 7 bases from V and 7 bases from J; bases unmatched to any gene: 10. The CDR3 has 14 amino acids. CDR1 is SQVTM, CDR2 ANQGSEA, per germline. Here the CDR3 DNA reads TGCAGCGGCCGAGCGGGAGGGTCGGCTAATGAGCAGTTCTTC. Encoded protein: CSGRAGGSANEQFF.

The V gene is TRBV7-3, the J gene TRBJ2-2; D possibly corresponds to TRBD2 (6 bases). The V gene lost 4 bases and the J gene lost 5 bases, with 17 bases spanning the gap. This CDR3 has 16 amino acids. Germline loops: CDR1 SGHTA, CDR2 FQGTGA. CDR3 nucleotides: TGTGCCAGCAGCTCTTCGCGGGACCGTTTAACCGGGGAGCTGTTTTTT. This gives the protein CASSSSRDRLTGELFF.

The chain uses TRBV7-8 and TRBJ2-7, with D unresolved. The CDR3 is made up of 13 amino acids. Trimming removed 0 bases from V and 6 bases from J, with 9 bases in between. Looked up from germline, CDR1 is SGHVS and CDR2 is FQNEAQ. The CDR3 DNA is TGTGCCAGCAGCTTAGCAAGCGCACTCGAGCAGTACTTC. Its translation is CASSLASALEQYF. Full variable domain (remainder filled in from reference TRBV7-8 and TRBJ2-7): GAGVSQSPRYKVAKRGQDVALRCDPISGHVSLFWYQQALGQGPEFLTYFQNEAQLDKSGLPSDRFFAERPEGSVSTLKIQRTQQEDSAVYLCASSLASALEQYFGPGTRLTVT.